Reported below is one T cell receptor (beta chain). These data belong to a study of blood T cell repertoires in COVID-19. On the study more broadly: Italy, Spain and the United States were the sources of the convalescent and acute COVID-19 samples.

In the original processing: Using reference gene primer amplification, nucleated cell counts were estimated. Some clones are missing from TCRdb's copy, which holds only in-frame ones; the method was immunoSEQ multiplex PCR. V, J and clone size are those of that table, while D and trimming were read from the DNA. The sample lists about 300,000 clones, approximately 84% seen once, with 8.5% to 12% in the top ten. Recruitment covered about 25 US areas and drew participants whose ages spanned roughly 18 to 100 years. Which cohort a participant joined came from the clinical history participants gave. With 1 base removed from V and 4 bases from J, the gap between germline ends came to 10 bases. The CDR3 has 14 amino acids. Germline CDR1 reads SGHDN; CDR2 reads FVKESK.

The specimen was PBMCs or T cells enriched from blood (not recorded which). The chain employs TRBV14 and TRBJ1-1; TRBD1 might be the D (5 bases). The receptor was isolated from a woman aged 18-35 years who had recovered from COVID-19. The CDR3 DNA is TGTGCCAGCAGCCAAGTGACGACAGCCACTGAAGCTTTCTTT. Its translation is CASSQVTTATEAFF.